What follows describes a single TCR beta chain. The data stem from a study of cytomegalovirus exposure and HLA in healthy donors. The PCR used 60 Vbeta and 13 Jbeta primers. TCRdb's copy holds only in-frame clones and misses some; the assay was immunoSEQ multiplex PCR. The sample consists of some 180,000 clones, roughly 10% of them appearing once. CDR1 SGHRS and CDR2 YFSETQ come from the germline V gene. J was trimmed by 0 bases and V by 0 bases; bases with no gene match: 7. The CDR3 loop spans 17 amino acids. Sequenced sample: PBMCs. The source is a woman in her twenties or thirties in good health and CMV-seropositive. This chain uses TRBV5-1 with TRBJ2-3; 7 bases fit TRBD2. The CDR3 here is CASSLVSSGHSTDTQYF. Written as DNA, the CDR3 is TGCGCCAGCAGCTTGGTGTCTAGCGGCCATAGCACAGATACGCAGTATTTT.